Shown below are 12 T cell receptor beta chains from a single sample sequenced in a study of T-cell memory formation after mild COVID-19. TCRdb re-derived calls from the 5' RACE reads in MiXCR, one entry per CDR3 protein. The sample contains more than 110,000 distinct CDR3 sequences, roughly a quarter of which appear only once. The sample was PBMCs or a T cell subset sorted from them (not recorded which). These receptors were taken from an adult woman who had mild COVID-19 (a few samples of this study predate the infection). Cell type and time point are not known.

This CDR3 is CATSDPKGQFF. The CDR3 DNA sequence: TGTGCCACCAGTGATCCCAAAGGGCAGTTCTTC. This chain joins TRBV24-1 and TRBJ2-1; D gene uncertain. This CDR3 comprises 11 residues. CDR1 is KGHDR and CDR2 is SFDVKD in the germline V gene. Trimming left V 3 bases short and J 12 bases short, with 8 bases between.

The V and J genes are TRBV5-5 and TRBJ2-7, with D uncertain. Germline lookup yields CDR1 SGHKS and CDR2 YYEKEE (reference sequence). The CDR3 has 14 amino acids. V dropped 1 base and J dropped 5 bases, with 13 bases sitting between them. CDR3 region: CASSLYNPLDEQYF. As DNA, the CDR3 is TGTGCCAGCAGCTTGTATAACCCTTTGGACGAGCAGTACTTC.

The rearrangement links TRBV12-3 or TRBV12-4 to TRBJ2-5, with TRBD2 matching over 9 bases. CDR3 length: 15 amino acids. V dropped 3 bases and J dropped 4; count of bases not matched to a gene: 6. Here the CDR3 reads CASSFRGGAPETQYF. CDR3 sequence (DNA): TGTGCCAGCAGTTTTCGCGGGGGGGCCCCAGAGACCCAGTACTTC.

The chain employs TRBV29-1 and TRBJ1-1; the D gene is possibly TRBD1 (6 bases). Trimming stripped 7 bases from V and 5 bases from J, with 14 bases between. The germline CDR1 and CDR2 sequences are SQVTM and ANQGSEA. The CDR3 has 12 residues. Here the CDR3 DNA reads TGCAGCGGAGGAGGGGGATTGACTGAAGCTTTCTTT. Its protein is CSGGGGLTEAFF.

This chain links TRBV7-9 with TRBJ2-7; perhaps TRBD2 as D (5 bases). Germline CDR1 and CDR2: SEHNR and FQNEAQ (reference sequence). The V end was cut by 5 bases, the J end by 0 bases, with 17 bases between. CDR3 length: 16 amino acids. CDR3 loop: CASSTVTGVDSYEQYF. CDR3 in DNA: TGTGCCAGCAGCACGGTGACCGGGGTCGACTCCTACGAGCAGTACTTC. The variable domain in full, completed from reference TRBV7-9 and TRBJ2-7, reads DTGVSQNPRHKITKRGQNVTFRCDPISEHNRLYWYRQTLGQGPEFLTYFQNEAQLEKSRLLSDRFSAERPKGSFSTLEIQRTEQGDSAMYLCASSTVTGVDSYEQYFGPGTRLTVT.

This clonotype has only a few counts. This chain links TRBV21-1 with TRBJ1-1; the tabulated D call, TRBD1, remains unverified against the DNA. TRBV21-1 has pseudogene status. The CDR3 consists of 14 residues. The CDR3 sequence is CASSKGRGSTEAFF. In DNA, the CDR3 is TGTGCCAGCAGCAAAGGGAGGGGGTCCACTGAAGCTTTCTTT.

This clonotype was picked up a small number of times. DNA of the CDR3: TGCAGTGCTAGAGACGAGGACAGGGGGCTACCCTACAATGAGCAGTTCTTC. Encoded protein: CSARDEDRGLPYNEQFF. This rearrangement joins TRBV20-1 to TRBJ2-1; 11 bases align to TRBD1. This CDR3 comprises 17 residues. Looked up from germline, CDR1 is DFQATT and CDR2 is SNEGSKA (reference sequence). J gave up 2 bases and V 0 bases, and 6 bases lay outside the gene matches.

This clonotype was recorded a few times. V usage is TRBV7-7 and J usage is TRBJ2-1, with D perhaps TRBD1 (6 bases). The germline gives CDR1 SSHAT, CDR2 FNYEAQ (reference sequence). The CDR3 is 13 amino acids. V lost 5 bases, J lost 9 bases, and 14 bases lay in between. Here the CDR3 reads CASSEQGWGEQFF. The CDR3 nucleotides read TGTGCCAGCAGCGAGCAGGGGTGGGGTGAGCAGTTCTTC.

This clonotype was observed a few times. V is TRBV5-1 and J is TRBJ2-7, with 8 bases fitting TRBD1. The CDR3 covers 15 residues. V was pared by 3 bases and J by 4 bases, with 9 bases of the junction left unmatched. Germline V CDR1 and CDR2: SGHRS, YFSETQ. The CDR3 loop is CASSSGQGGRYEQYF. CDR3 nucleotide sequence: TGCGCCAGCAGCTCAGGACAGGGTGGAAGGTACGAGCAGTACTTC.

The chain recombines TRBV12-3 or TRBV12-4 with TRBJ2-1; D possibly uses TRBD1 or TRBD2 (5 bases each). The CDR3 runs 14 residues. V was shortened by 8 bases and J by 9 bases, with 20 bases between the two germline ends. For the CDR3, the DNA is TGTGCCAGCGGGAGAGGACCGTCAGGGCTTGAGCAGTTCTTC. Protein: CASGRGPSGLEQFF.

The CDR3 nucleotides read TGTGCCAGCAGCTTAGAGGGGGCGGACACTGAAGCTTTCTTT. This gives the protein CASSLEGADTEAFF. The rearrangement links TRBV7-9 to TRBJ1-1, with 7 nucleotides matching TRBD1. The CDR3 extends over 14 amino acids. Germline loops: CDR1 SEHNR, CDR2 FQNEAQ (reference sequence). V shed 1 base, J shed 3 bases, and the junction held 2 bases outside the gene matches.

This chain joins TRBV6-6 and TRBJ2-2; tentatively, D is TRBD1 (5 bases). This CDR3 comprises 13 residues. The V end was cut by 7 bases, the J end by 7 bases, with 13 bases between. CDR1 and CDR2 (germline): MNHNY, SVGAGI (reference sequence). The CDR3 protein is CASTPGSGGELFF. The CDR3 DNA follows: TGTGCCAGCACCCCAGGGTCAGGCGGGGAGCTGTTTTTT.